This T cell receptor beta chain was retrieved from a study of early stage breast cancer tumors. Study-wide results and caveats: Most shared enriched TCRB sequences were commonly generated ones.

Libraries were prepared by immunoSEQ multiplex PCR; TCRdb keeps only in-frame clonotypes and omits some of them. The profile shows about 58,000 clones, approximately 80% of them singletons. Worth noting for this clone: Its antigen is unknown.

The CDR3 spans 14 residues. Trimming removed 2 bases at V and 5 bases at J, with 12 bases between. Germline CDR1 MNHEY, CDR2 SVGAGI. The chain couples TRBV6-5 to TRBJ1-1; D gene ambiguous. The source of this sequence is a person aged 30 to 39 with breast cancer. Input material: blood. CDR3 nucleotides: TGTGCCAGCAGTTACCAGGCAGTTCGAACTGAAGCTTTCTTT. It codes for CASSYQAVRTEAFF.